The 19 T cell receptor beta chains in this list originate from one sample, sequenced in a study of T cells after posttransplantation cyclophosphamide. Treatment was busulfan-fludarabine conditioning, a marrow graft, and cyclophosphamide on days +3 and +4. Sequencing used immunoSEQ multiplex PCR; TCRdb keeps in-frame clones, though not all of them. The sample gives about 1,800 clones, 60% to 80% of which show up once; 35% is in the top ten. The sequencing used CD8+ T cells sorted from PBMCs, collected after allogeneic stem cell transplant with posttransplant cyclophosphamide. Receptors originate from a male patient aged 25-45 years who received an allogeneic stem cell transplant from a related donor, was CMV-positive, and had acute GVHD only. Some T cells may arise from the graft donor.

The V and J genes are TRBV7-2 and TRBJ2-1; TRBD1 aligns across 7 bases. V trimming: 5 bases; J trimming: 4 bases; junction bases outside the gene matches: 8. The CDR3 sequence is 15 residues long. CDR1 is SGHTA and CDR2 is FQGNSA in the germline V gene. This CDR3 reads CASSARGQTYNEQFF. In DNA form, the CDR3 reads TGTGCCAGCAGCGCAAGGGGACAGACTTACAATGAGCAGTTCTTC.

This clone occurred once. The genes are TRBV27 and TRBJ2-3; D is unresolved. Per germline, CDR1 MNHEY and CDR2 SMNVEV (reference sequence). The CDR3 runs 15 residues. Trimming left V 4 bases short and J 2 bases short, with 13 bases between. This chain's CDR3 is CASSSSLPDTDTQYF. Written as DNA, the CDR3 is TGTGCCAGCAGTTCCTCACTACCAGACACAGATACGCAGTATTTT.

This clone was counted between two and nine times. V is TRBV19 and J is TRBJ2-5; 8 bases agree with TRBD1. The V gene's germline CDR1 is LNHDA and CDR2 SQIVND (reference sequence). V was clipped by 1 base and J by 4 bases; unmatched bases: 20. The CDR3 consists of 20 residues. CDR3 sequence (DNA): TGTGCCAGTAGTATAGGGGCCCCCTTCGTTGGCAGGGGGCTCCGAGAGACCCAGTACTTC. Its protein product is CASSIGAPFVGRGLRETQYF.

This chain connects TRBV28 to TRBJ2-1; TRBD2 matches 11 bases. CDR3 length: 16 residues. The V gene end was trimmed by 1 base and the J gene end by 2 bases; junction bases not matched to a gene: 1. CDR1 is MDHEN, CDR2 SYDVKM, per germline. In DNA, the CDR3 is TGTGCCAGCAGTTTATTAGCGGGGGGGCCCTACAATGAGCAGTTCTTC. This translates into CASSLLAGGPYNEQFF. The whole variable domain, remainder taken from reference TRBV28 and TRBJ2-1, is DVKVTQSSRYLVKRTGEKVFLECVQDMDHENMFWYRQDPGLGLRLIYFSYDVKMKEKGDIPEGYSVSREKKERFSLILESASTNQTSMYLCASSLLAGGPYNEQFFGPGTRLTVL.

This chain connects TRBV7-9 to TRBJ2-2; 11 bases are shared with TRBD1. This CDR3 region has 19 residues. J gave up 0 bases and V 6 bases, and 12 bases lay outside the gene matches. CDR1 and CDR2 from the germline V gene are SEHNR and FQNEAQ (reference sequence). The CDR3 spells CASSPVPGQGVTNTGELFF. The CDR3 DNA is TGTGCCAGCAGTCCTGTCCCGGGACAGGGGGTTACGAACACCGGGGAGCTGTTTTTT.

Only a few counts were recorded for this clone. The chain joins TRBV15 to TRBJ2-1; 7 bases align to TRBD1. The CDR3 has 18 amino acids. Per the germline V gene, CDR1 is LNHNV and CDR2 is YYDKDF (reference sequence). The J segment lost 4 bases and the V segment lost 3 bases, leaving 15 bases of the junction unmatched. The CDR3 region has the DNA TGTGCCACCAGCAGTCCTCCCCACGGGACAGCTTTATACAATGAGCAGTTCTTC. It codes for CATSSPPHGTALYNEQFF. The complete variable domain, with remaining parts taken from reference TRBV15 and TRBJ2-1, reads DAMVIQNPRYQVTQFGKPVTLSCSQTLNHNVMYWYQQKSSQAPKLLFHYYDKDFNNEADTPDNFQSRRPNTSFCFLDIRSPGLGDTAMYLCATSSPPHGTALYNEQFFGPGTRLTVL.

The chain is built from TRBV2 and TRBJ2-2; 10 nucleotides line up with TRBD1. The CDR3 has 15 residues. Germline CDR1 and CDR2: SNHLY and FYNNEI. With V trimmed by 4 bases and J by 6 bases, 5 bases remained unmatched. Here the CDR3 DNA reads TGTGCCAGCAGTGTAGGGACAGGGGTTTCCGGGGAGCTGTTTTTT. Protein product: CASSVGTGVSGELFF.

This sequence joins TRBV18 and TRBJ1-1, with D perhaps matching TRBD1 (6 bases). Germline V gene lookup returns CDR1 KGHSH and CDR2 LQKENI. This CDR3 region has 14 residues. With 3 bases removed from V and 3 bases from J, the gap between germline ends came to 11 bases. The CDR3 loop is CASSPSTGDTEAFF. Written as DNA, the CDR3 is TGTGCCAGCTCACCTTCGACAGGAGACACTGAAGCTTTCTTT.

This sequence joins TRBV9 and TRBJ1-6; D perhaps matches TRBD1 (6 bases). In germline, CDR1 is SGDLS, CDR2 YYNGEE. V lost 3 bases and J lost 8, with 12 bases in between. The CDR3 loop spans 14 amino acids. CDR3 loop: CASSGQVGDSPLHF. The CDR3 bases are TGTGCCAGCAGCGGACAGGTTGGAGATTCACCCCTCCACTTT.

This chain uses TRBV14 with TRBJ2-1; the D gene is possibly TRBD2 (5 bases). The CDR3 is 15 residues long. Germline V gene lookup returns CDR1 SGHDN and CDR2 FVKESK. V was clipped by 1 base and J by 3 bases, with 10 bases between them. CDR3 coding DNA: TGTGCCAGCAGCCAAGCGGAGCGGATCTACAATGAGCAGTTCTTC. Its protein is CASSQAERIYNEQFF.

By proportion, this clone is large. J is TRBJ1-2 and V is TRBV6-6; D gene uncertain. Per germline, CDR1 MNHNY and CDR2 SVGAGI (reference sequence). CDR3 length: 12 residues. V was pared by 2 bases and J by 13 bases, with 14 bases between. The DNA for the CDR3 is TGTGCCAGCAGTTACAAGGCAGCCGGGTGCACCTTC. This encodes CASSYKAAGCTF.

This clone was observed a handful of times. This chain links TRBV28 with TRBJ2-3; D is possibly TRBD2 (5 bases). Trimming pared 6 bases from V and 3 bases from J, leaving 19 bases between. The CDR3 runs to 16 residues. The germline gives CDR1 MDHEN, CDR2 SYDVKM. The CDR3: CASSSLDFGLTDTQYF. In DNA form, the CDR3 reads TGTGCCAGCAGCAGTCTGGACTTTGGACTTACAGATACGCAGTATTTT.

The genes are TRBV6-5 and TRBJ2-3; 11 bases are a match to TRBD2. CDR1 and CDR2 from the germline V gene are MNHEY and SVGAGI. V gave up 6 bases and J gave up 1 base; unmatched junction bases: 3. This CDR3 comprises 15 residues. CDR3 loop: CASRMGLAGTDTQYF. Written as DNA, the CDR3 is TGTGCCAGCAGAATGGGACTAGCGGGCACAGATACGCAGTATTTT.

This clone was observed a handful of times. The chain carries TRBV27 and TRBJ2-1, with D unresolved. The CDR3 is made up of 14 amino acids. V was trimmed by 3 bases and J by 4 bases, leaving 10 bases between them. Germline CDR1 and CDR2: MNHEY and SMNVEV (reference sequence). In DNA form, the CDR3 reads TGTGCCAGCAGTTTTACGGTCCCATACAATGAGCAGTTCTTC. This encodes CASSFTVPYNEQFF.

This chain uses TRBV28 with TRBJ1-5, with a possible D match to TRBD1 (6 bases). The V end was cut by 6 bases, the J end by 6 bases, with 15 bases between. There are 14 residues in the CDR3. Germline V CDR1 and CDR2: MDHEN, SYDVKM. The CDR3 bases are TGTGCCAGCAGCTCGTACAGGGATGGTCAGCCCCAGCATTTT. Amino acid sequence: CASSSYRDGQPQHF. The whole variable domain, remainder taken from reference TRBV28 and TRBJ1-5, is DVKVTQSSRYLVKRTGEKVFLECVQDMDHENMFWYRQDPGLGLRLIYFSYDVKMKEKGDIPEGYSVSREKKERFSLILESASTNQTSMYLCASSSYRDGQPQHFGDGTRLSIL.

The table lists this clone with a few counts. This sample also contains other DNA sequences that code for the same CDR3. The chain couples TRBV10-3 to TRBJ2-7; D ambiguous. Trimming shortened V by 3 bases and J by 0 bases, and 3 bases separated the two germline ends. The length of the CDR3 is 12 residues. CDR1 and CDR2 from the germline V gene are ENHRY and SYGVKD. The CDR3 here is CAISDSSYEQYF. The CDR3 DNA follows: TGTGCCATCAGTGACAGCTCCTACGAGCAGTACTTC.

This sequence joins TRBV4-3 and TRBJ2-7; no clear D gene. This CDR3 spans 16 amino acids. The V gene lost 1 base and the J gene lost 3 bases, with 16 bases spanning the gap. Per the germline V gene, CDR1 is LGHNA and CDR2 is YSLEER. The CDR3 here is CASSQGVSPNYYEQYF. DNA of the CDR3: TGCGCCAGCAGCCAAGGGGTCTCACCAAACTACTACGAGCAGTACTTC.

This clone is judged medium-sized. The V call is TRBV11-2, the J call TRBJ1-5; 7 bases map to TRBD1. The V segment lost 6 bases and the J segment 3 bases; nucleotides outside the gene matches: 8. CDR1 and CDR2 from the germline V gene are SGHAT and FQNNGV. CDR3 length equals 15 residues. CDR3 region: CASSPGTAYNQPQHF. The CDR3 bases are TGTGCCAGCAGTCCCGGGACAGCTTACAATCAGCCCCAGCATTTT. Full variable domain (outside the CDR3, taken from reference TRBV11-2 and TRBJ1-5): EAGVAQSPRYKIIEKRQSVAFWCNPISGHATLYWYQQILGQGPKLLIQFQNNGVVDDSQLPKDRFSAERLKGVDSTLKIQPAKLEDSAVYLCASSPGTAYNQPQHFGDGTRLSIL.

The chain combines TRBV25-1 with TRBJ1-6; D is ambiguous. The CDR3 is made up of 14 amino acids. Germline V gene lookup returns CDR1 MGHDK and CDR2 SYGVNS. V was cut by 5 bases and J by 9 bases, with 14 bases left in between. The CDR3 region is CASSYGVFGSPLHF. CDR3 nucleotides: TGTGCCAGCAGTTACGGGGTTTTCGGTTCACCCCTCCACTTT.